Listed here are 22 T cell receptor beta chains from one sample, sequenced in a study of T cells in Graves' hyperthyroidism and ophthalmopathy. What was amplified from RNA transcripts were TCR beta CDR3 regions. TCR CDR3 regions were first amplified by RT-PCR with HTBI primers. TCRdb recomputed calls from the multiplex PCR reads with MiXCR, one row per CDR3 protein. The table records around 440,000 distinct CDR3 sequences, about 15% of them present only once. Sequenced material: blood. These TCRs come from a woman aged 18-35 years with Graves' hyperthyroidism.

This chain links TRBV28 with TRBJ2-1, with 9 bases lining up with TRBD1. Looked up from germline, CDR1 is MDHEN and CDR2 is SYDVKM. CDR3 length: 17 residues. Trimming at V came to 3 bases and at J to 2 bases, leaving 8 bases not matched to a gene. The CDR3 sequence: CASSLFRDRVTYNEQFF. CDR3 in DNA: TGTGCCAGCAGTTTGTTCCGGGACAGGGTCACCTACAATGAGCAGTTCTTC.

This clonotype was seen only once. The V gene is TRBV6-1, the J gene TRBJ2-7; D not certain. The CDR3 sequence is 17 residues long. Germline assignment: CDR1 MNHNS and CDR2 SASEGT. V was clipped by 7 bases and J by 1 base, with 23 bases between them. In DNA, the CDR3 is TGTGCCAGCACCCAACGGGTCGGGCTCGCCTCATCCTACGAGCAGTACTTC. Translating it yields CASTQRVGLASSYEQYF.

In its sample, this clonotype was seen many times. This chain's CDR3 is CASSLAGVRQGYQPQHF. The CDR3 region has the DNA TGTGCCAGCAGTTTAGCGGGGGTCCGACAGGGTTATCAGCCCCAGCATTTT. This rearrangement joins TRBV12-3 or TRBV12-4 to TRBJ1-5, with 7 bases identical to TRBD1. The V segment lost 0 bases and the J segment 5 bases; nucleotides outside the gene matches: 10. The CDR3 loop spans 17 amino acids.

This clonotype came up many times. The rearrangement links TRBV5-1 to TRBJ2-7; D not resolved. Germline V CDR1 and CDR2: SGHRS, YFSETQ. The CDR3 has 12 amino acids. The germline V and J ends were trimmed by 6 bases and 0 bases, with 7 bases remaining between them. The CDR3 sequence is CASIADSYEQYF. The CDR3 DNA reads as TGCGCCAGCATCGCAGACTCCTACGAGCAGTACTTC.

The sample holds many counts of this clonotype. The rearrangement uses TRBV28 and TRBJ2-7, with 11 bases fitting TRBD1. CDR1 is MDHEN, CDR2 SYDVKM, per germline. Germline trimming cut 6 bases from V and 1 base from J; bases unmatched to any gene: 5. The CDR3 is 15 amino acids. The CDR3 DNA sequence: TGTGCCAGCAGAACGGGGACAGGGGGTTCCTACGAGCAGTACTTC. This gives the protein CASRTGTGGSYEQYF.

This clonotype was seen at least ten times. This rearrangement joins TRBV11-3 to TRBJ1-3; weak D call: TRBD1 (5 bases). V was clipped by 0 bases and J by 5 bases, with 8 bases between them. The germline gives CDR1 SGHNT, CDR2 YENEEA. The CDR3 has 14 amino acids. CDR3: CASSLDLGRNTIYF. CDR3 in DNA: TGTGCCAGCAGCTTAGACCTGGGGCGAAACACCATATATTTT.

This clonotype has at least ten counts. V usage is TRBV6-1 and J usage is TRBJ1-1; tentative D call: TRBD1 (5 bases). V was cut by 1 base and J by 6 bases, with 9 bases left in between. The CDR3 has 13 amino acids. Germline lookup yields CDR1 MNHNS and CDR2 SASEGT. The CDR3 sequence: CASSEGDAAEAFF. The DNA for the CDR3 is TGTGCCAGCAGTGAAGGGGACGCGGCTGAAGCTTTCTTT.

The chain combines TRBV13 with TRBJ2-1, with a weak D call TRBD2 (5 bases). Germline V gene lookup returns CDR1 PRHDT and CDR2 FYEKMQ (reference sequence). V lost 5 bases to trimming and J lost 0 bases, with 8 bases between them. CDR3 length equals 14 residues. CDR3 sequence: CASSNRDSYNEQFF. CDR3 coding DNA: TGTGCCAGCAGCAACCGGGACTCCTACAATGAGCAGTTCTTC.

There are many counts of this clonotype. Here the CDR3 DNA reads TGCAGTGCTACCCAAAGAGACAGAGCCACCGGGGAGCTGTTTTTT. This gives the protein CSATQRDRATGELFF. This sequence joins TRBV20-1 and TRBJ2-2; D might be TRBD1 (5 bases). CDR3 length equals 15 residues. With 4 bases removed from V and 4 bases from J, the gap between germline ends came to 16 bases. CDR1 is DFQATT and CDR2 is SNEGSKA in the germline V gene (reference sequence).

This clonotype was detected a few times. V usage is TRBV10-2 and J usage is TRBJ1-4; a possible D gene is TRBD1 (5 bases). The CDR3 has 14 residues. CDR1 and CDR2 (germline): WSHSY, SAAADI. V was cut by 1 base and J by 7 bases, with 10 bases left in between. CDR3 sequence: CASSEWAGTEKLFF. The CDR3 bases are TGCGCCAGCAGTGAGTGGGCGGGGACTGAAAAACTGTTTTTT.

There are a few counts of this clonotype. A clone one base away is much larger, so this may be a read error. This chain uses TRBV6-1 with TRBJ2-1; 14 bases agree with TRBD2. CDR1 and CDR2 from the germline V gene are MNHNS and SASEGT. V shed 5 bases, J shed 8 bases, and the junction held 8 bases outside the gene matches. The CDR3 sequence is 16 residues long. Here the CDR3 DNA reads TGTGCCAGCAGTCCCGGGACTAGCGGGAGTGGGGATGAGCAGTTCTTC. Protein sequence: CASSPGTSGSGDEQFF.

This clonotype was observed at least ten times. Here the CDR3 reads CAGHSDAGAPLHF. Here the CDR3 DNA reads TGTGCCGGACACTCGGATGCAGGGGCACCCCTCCACTTT. The chain joins TRBV2 to TRBJ1-6; tentatively, D is TRBD1 (6 bases). The CDR3 runs 13 residues. Trimming pared 11 bases from V and 11 bases from J, leaving 19 bases between. Germline lookup yields CDR1 SNHLY and CDR2 FYNNEI.

This clonotype was found a few times. V and J are TRBV11-2 and TRBJ2-4; the D gene is possibly TRBD1 (6 bases). Germline assignment: CDR1 SGHAT and CDR2 FQNNGV. This CDR3 contains 15 residues. The V and J ends lost 3 bases and 6 bases respectively, with 15 bases between them. In nucleotides, the CDR3 is TGTGCCAGCAGCTTCCTACAGGGAGTGGGAAACATTCAGTACTTC. Protein product: CASSFLQGVGNIQYF.

This clonotype was recorded at least ten times. The J gene is TRBJ1-2, the V gene TRBV12-3 or TRBV12-4; 9 positions match TRBD1. This CDR3 has 15 amino acids. V was pared by 5 bases and J by 7 bases, with 11 bases of the junction left unmatched. For the CDR3, the DNA is TGTGCCAGCAGTCCGCCGCCGGGACAGGGAACTGGCTACACCTTC. It encodes CASSPPPGQGTGYTF.

This clonotype was seen at least ten times. The V gene is TRBV3-1, the J gene TRBJ2-7; the match to TRBD2 covers 10 bases. V shed 1 base and J 0 bases; nucleotides not matched to a gene: 6. The CDR3 is made up of 17 amino acids. Germline values: CDR1 LGHDT, CDR2 YNNKEL (reference sequence). The CDR3 bases are TGTGCCAGCAGCCAAGGACCGGGACTAGCGCGCTCCTACGAGCAGTACTTC. This encodes CASSQGPGLARSYEQYF.

At least ten counts were recorded for this clonotype. The chain joins TRBV11-2 to TRBJ2-7, with D maybe TRBD1 (5 bases). The germline gives CDR1 SGHAT, CDR2 FQNNGV. The CDR3 has 14 residues. Deletions cut 8 bases from V and 2 bases from J, with 16 bases between. CDR3 residues: CASSKVKGTYEQYF. DNA of the CDR3: TGTGCCAGCTCAAAGGTCAAGGGGACCTACGAGCAGTACTTC.

The sample holds many counts of this clonotype. The chain employs TRBV12-3 or TRBV12-4 and TRBJ2-7; D gene uncertain. Between the trimmed V and J ends, which lost 8 bases and 0 bases, there was a span of 11 bases. The CDR3 length is 13 residues. The CDR3 reads CASGRQNSYEQYF. The CDR3 nucleotides are TGTGCCAGCGGGCGGCAGAACTCCTACGAGCAGTACTTC.

V is TRBV12-3 or TRBV12-4 and J is TRBJ1-4; possible D gene TRBD1, 6 bases. This CDR3 is built from 14 residues. The ends were cut back, 5 bases at V and 2 bases at J, with 9 bases in the middle. CDR3 sequence (DNA): TGTGCCAGCAGTGACAGGTGGACTAATGAAAAACTGTTTTTT. This encodes CASSDRWTNEKLFF.

There are a few counts of this clonotype. The chain recombines TRBV27 with TRBJ2-1, with no clear D. Trimming took 5 bases from V and 4 from J, leaving 6 bases between them. Germline assignment: CDR1 MNHEY and CDR2 SMNVEV (reference sequence). The CDR3 is 12 residues long. The CDR3, as DNA: TGTGCCAGCAGTCCAAATTACAATGAGCAGTTCTTC. Translation gives CASSPNYNEQFF.

This clonotype was counted ten times or more. The chain couples TRBV10-3 to TRBJ2-5; D is ambiguous. Trimming pared 7 bases from V and 3 bases from J, leaving 15 bases between. CDR1 is ENHRY and CDR2 is SYGVKD in the germline V gene. This CDR3 has 14 amino acids. The CDR3 here is CAIKEGSDEETQYF. For the CDR3, the DNA is TGTGCCATCAAAGAAGGCAGTGATGAAGAGACCCAGTACTTC.

This clonotype was recorded many times. The chain combines TRBV6-5 with TRBJ1-2; D not certain. Germline assignment: CDR1 MNHEY and CDR2 SVGAGI. The CDR3 is 16 amino acids. V gave up 0 bases and J gave up 4 bases, with 15 bases separating them. DNA of the CDR3: TGTGCCAGCAGTTACTCGTTCCAAGCTCAGGCCTATGGCTACACCTTC. Encoded protein: CASSYSFQAQAYGYTF.

This clonotype showed up many times. The chain has TRBV18 and TRBJ2-5; 8 bases agree with TRBD1. The germline gives CDR1 KGHSH, CDR2 LQKENI. CDR3 length: 15 residues. J gave up 1 base and V 3 bases, and 4 bases lay outside the gene matches. CDR3 loop: CASSPWTGSQETQYF. The CDR3 DNA reads TGTGCCAGCTCACCGTGGACAGGGTCCCAAGAGACCCAGTACTTC.